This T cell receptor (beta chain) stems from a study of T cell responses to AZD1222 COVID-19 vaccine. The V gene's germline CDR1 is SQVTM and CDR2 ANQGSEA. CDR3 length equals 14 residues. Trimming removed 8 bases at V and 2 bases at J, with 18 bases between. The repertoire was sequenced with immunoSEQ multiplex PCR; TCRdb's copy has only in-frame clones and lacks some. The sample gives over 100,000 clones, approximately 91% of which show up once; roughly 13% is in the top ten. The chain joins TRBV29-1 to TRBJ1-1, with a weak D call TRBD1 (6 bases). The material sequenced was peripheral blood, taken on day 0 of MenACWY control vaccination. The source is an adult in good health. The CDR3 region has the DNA TGCAGCACCGAATCCGGGACAACCAACACTGAAGCTTTCTTT. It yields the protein CSTESGTTNTEAFF.